This T cell receptor (beta chain) was captured in a study of response to subunit inactivated influenza vaccine. Regarding the study as a whole: Authors suggested each seasonal influenza vaccination recruits few new T cells.

TCRdb used MiXCR to reprocess the RT-PCR reads, holding one entry per CDR3 protein. The data contain roughly 460,000 distinct CDR3 sequences, 9.5% to 13% of them seen just once; the ten biggest clones take up about 12%. A note on this clonotype: Its cognate antigen is unknown.

This sequence was found in a man between 45 and 60 years old who received an inactivated influenza vaccine. Sequences were derived from PBMCs from blood, sampled roughly 45 days after vaccination.

The CDR3 sequence: CASSLGSFGGPERNEQFF. CDR3 bases: TGTGCCAGCAGCTTAGGTTCTTTTGGGGGACCCGAGAGGAATGAGCAGTTCTTC. V is TRBV11-1 and J is TRBJ2-1, with D perhaps matching TRBD1 or TRBD2 (5 bases each). Between the trimmed V and J ends, which lost 1 base and 7 bases, there was a span of 23 bases. Germline V CDR1 and CDR2: SGHAT, FQDESV (reference sequence). CDR3 length equals 18 residues.